One T cell receptor (beta chain) is described in this entry. Its antigen is not known. Other DNA variants within this sample encode the same CDR3. This sample was included in a study of T cell responses to AZD1222 COVID-19 vaccine. Points from the study as a whole: All repertoire sampling was performed exclusively after the peak T cell response.

V lost 0 bases and J 0 bases, leaving 7 bases between the germline ends. This CDR3 spans 14 amino acids. Germline V lookup: CDR1 SGHRS, CDR2 YFSETQ. This table comes from immunoSEQ multiplex PCR, and its TCRdb copy is limited to in-frame clones, with some not included. The sample yields about 85,000 clones, 88% seen once. The specimen was peripheral blood, collected on day 0 of AZD1222 vaccination. This TCR was sampled from an adult in good health. The chain links TRBV5-1 to TRBJ2-7, with D perhaps matching TRBD2 (5 bases). The CDR3 loop reads CASSLGAGSYEQYF. The CDR3 region has the DNA TGCGCCAGCAGCTTGGGTGCGGGCTCCTACGAGCAGTACTTC.